Listed here is a single TCR beta chain. This clonotype was seen a few times. The target of this receptor is not known. No per-base quality is available; no much larger clone lies one base away. These data come from a study of CD8+CD57+ T cells in acquired aplastic anemia (dated by TCRdb to the late 2010s). Concerning the study at large: Extracted DNA from sorted CD4+ and CD8+ cells averaged about 3 ug, ranging from roughly 0.17 to 27.4 ug. CD8+CD57+ expansion was defined as frequency above the mean frequency observed in healthy subjects. Results and caveats for the whole study, not just this receptor: Twenty-nine CD8+ CDR3 sequences were found in both patients and controls but appeared to be highly expressed in patients and within the immunodominant clones of the patients. No significant difference in CD8+ Simpson's diversity was found between patients and healthy controls (P=0.060).

Expansion of CD8+CD57+ cells had been shown by flow cytometry in the patients chosen for sequencing. Severe acquired aplastic anemia was diagnosed in all patients according to International Study of Aplastic Anemia and Agranulocytosis and Camitta criteria. Patients had received no therapy at the time of blood sampling. TCR repertoires of sorted CD4+ and CD8+ blood T cells from severe aplastic anemia patients and healthy subjects were deep-sequenced in the study. Patients were enrolled under clinicaltrials.gov protocols 00001620, 01623167, 00001397, 00071045, 00081523 and 00961064 in the USA. Ficoll-Paque density gradient centrifugation was used to isolate peripheral blood mononuclear cells. Before DNA extraction, CD4+ and CD8+ T cells were sorted with FACS or magnetic beads. Genomic DNA served as template for TCR beta VDJ combination and CDR3 sequence profiling. An Illumina HiSeq 2000 was used for TCR repertoire sequencing. As for the original processing: Repertoire assessment relied on Simpson's diversity index, CDR3 size and DJ length profiles, and TRBV/TRBJ rearrangement plots. The most abundant DNA sequence in the deep sequencing data was defined as the immunodominant clone. CDR3 amino acid sequences were checked for sharing between subjects and were compared against published repertoires and the VDJdb database. The public reads were reanalyzed by TCRdb: fastp trimming at Q25, MiXCR alignment, in-frame beta chains only. CDR3 protein sequences are deduplicated, and each keeps its most common genes and DNA. TCRdb's processing, not the authors' own work, is the source of the V and J calls. The sample table contains about 190,000 distinct CDR3 sequences; only one count was recorded for 48% of them. In total, the top ten clones hold about 8.8% of the sample.

This clonotype originated in a human donor with aplastic anemia. The sequenced sample consisted of sorted CD4+, CD8+, or CD8+CD57+ T cells (not recorded which) from PBMCs.

Read as DNA, the sequence is TGTGCCAGCAGCTTAGGTCGCGCGAACGAGCAGTACTTC. This codes for CASSLGRANEQYF. The chain uses TRBV7-8 and TRBJ2-7; the D segment cannot be called with confidence. Between the V and J ends, shortened by 1 base and 5 bases respectively, the junction contains 9 bases. Measured from the cysteine to the phenylalanine, the CDR3 is 13 residues long. The retained sequence is limited to the CDR3, 39 bases, with the frame set at the first base. From a lookup of the germline V gene, CDR1 and CDR2 are SGHVS and FQNEAQ.